Below are 5 T cell receptor beta chains sequenced from a single sample in a study of T cell repertoires in cytomegalovirus infection. TCRdb re-derived calls from the reads in MiXCR, one entry per CDR3 protein. This sample has around 750,000 distinct CDR3 sequences, with about 30% found just once. No cognate antigen is known for these TCRs. The sequenced sample was cultured CD8+ T cells from PBMCs, obtained from culture after CMV antigen stimulation. The receptors derive from a human donor in good health (CMV status not recorded). Some clones in this sample may be carry-over from other donors' samples.

This clonotype was counted a few times. The V and J genes are TRBV20-1 and TRBJ2-1, with 8 nucleotides matching TRBD1. Germline trimming cut 3 bases from V and 2 bases from J; bases unmatched to any gene: 9. The CDR3 is made up of 16 amino acids. CDR1 is DFQATT and CDR2 is SNEGSKA in the germline V gene (reference sequence). The chain's CDR3 is CSARATGVGAYNEQFF. Written as DNA, the CDR3 is TGCAGTGCTAGGGCGACAGGGGTGGGGGCCTACAATGAGCAGTTCTTC.

This clonotype was detected many times. The chain couples TRBV6-5 to TRBJ1-3; D uncertain. Germline-derived CDR1 and CDR2 are MNHEY and SVGAGI. The V gene lost 0 bases and the J gene lost 2 bases, with 8 bases spanning the gap. The CDR3 runs 15 residues. For the CDR3, the DNA is TGTGCCAGCAGTTACTCCTCCAGCCCTGGAAACACCATATATTTT. It codes for CASSYSSSPGNTIYF.

The table lists this clonotype with many counts. The V and J genes are TRBV7-6 and TRBJ1-5; D unresolved. The V gene lost 2 bases and the J gene lost 2 bases, with 10 bases spanning the gap. Germline V gene sequence: CDR1 SGHVS, CDR2 FNYEAQ. This CDR3 contains 15 residues. For the CDR3, the DNA is TGTGCCAGCAGCTTAATTCCCGGTGGCAATCAGCCCCAGCATTTT. Encoded protein: CASSLIPGGNQPQHF. The full variable domain, with the rest looked up from reference TRBV7-6 and TRBJ1-5, is GAGVSQSPRYKVTKRGQDVALRCDPISGHVSLYWYRQALGQGPEFLTYFNYEAQQDKSGLPNDRFSAERPEGSISTLTIQRTEQRDSAMYRCASSLIPGGNQPQHFGDGTRLSIL.

This clonotype was found a few times. This rearrangement joins TRBV29-1 to TRBJ2-1; D gene uncertain. Germline loops: CDR1 SQVTM, CDR2 ANQGSEA. Trimming stripped 1 base from V and 4 bases from J, with 5 bases between. This CDR3 has 12 residues. The CDR3 here is CSVEGGYNEQFF. The CDR3 bases are TGCAGCGTTGAAGGCGGATACAATGAGCAGTTCTTC.

CDR3 DNA sequence: TGTGCCAGCAGAAGCCGGCTCAGTCGGTCCTACAATGAGCAGTTCTTC. Protein product: CASRSRLSRSYNEQFF. This chain connects TRBV6-1 to TRBJ2-1; D is undetermined. CDR1 is MNHNS and CDR2 is SASEGT in the germline V gene. The CDR3 loop spans 16 amino acids. With 6 bases removed from V and 1 base from J, the gap between germline ends came to 16 bases.